These 7 T cell receptor beta chains came from one sample sequenced in a study of blood T cell repertoires in COVID-19. Here immunoSEQ multiplex PCR was the method, and the copy in TCRdb shows in-frame clones only, minus some. The sample comprises about 100,000 clones, 85% of which are singletons, and about an eighth rests with the top ten. Sequences were obtained from peripheral blood. The receptors originated from a man in his forties or fifties with active or convalescent COVID-19.

The chain uses TRBV7-2 and TRBJ1-3; D is unclear. CDR1 and CDR2 (germline): SGHTA, FQGNSA. Between the trimmed V and J ends, which lost 6 bases and 0 bases, there was a span of 24 bases. CDR3 length equals 19 residues. In DNA form, the CDR3 reads TGTGCCAGCAGTCAATCCCTCCTGGCAGGAACAAACTCTGGAAACACCATATATTTT. Translated: CASSQSLLAGTNSGNTIYF.

The chain joins TRBV10-1 to TRBJ2-3; 10 bases match TRBD1. This CDR3 has 15 amino acids. Germline V gene data show CDR1 as WNHNN and CDR2 as SYGVQD (reference sequence). Trimming removed 2 bases from V and 4 bases from J; junction bases left unmatched: 3. The CDR3 region is CASSEGTGAADTQYF. The DNA for the CDR3 is TGCGCCAGCAGTGAGGGGACAGGGGCGGCAGATACGCAGTATTTT.

The chain links TRBV4-1 to TRBJ1-1, with TRBD1 identical over 11 bases. Per the germline V gene, CDR1 is MGHRA and CDR2 is YSYEKL. The CDR3 totals 14 residues. The junction had 2 bases not matched to a gene; V was cut back by 4 bases and J by 4 bases. The CDR3 spells CASSLGTGGTEAFF. The CDR3 DNA sequence: TGCGCCAGCAGCCTAGGGACAGGGGGCACTGAAGCTTTCTTT.

The chain has TRBV7-9 and TRBJ2-2; 9 bases line up with TRBD1. The CDR3 runs to 14 residues. The germline gives CDR1 SEHNR, CDR2 FQNEAQ (reference sequence). V shed 5 bases, J shed 5 bases, and the junction held 3 bases outside the gene matches. CDR3 DNA: TGTGCCAGCAGCGGACAGGGGATTACCGGGGAGCTGTTTTTT. It specifies CASSGQGITGELFF.

This sequence joins TRBV5-4 and TRBJ2-1; 10 nucleotides agree with TRBD2. Looked up from germline, CDR1 is SGHNT and CDR2 is YYREEE (reference sequence). This CDR3 has 18 amino acids. J gave up 4 bases and V 0 bases, and 10 bases lay outside the gene matches. The CDR3 here is CASSLVGLAGETYNEQFF. Written as DNA, the CDR3 is TGTGCCAGCAGCTTGGTAGGGCTAGCGGGAGAGACGTACAATGAGCAGTTCTTC.

On this clone itself: This CDR3 is also generated by other DNA sequences in the sample. V and J are TRBV6-1 and TRBJ1-3; D might be TRBD1 (5 bases). The CDR3 contains 16 residues. Germline V gives CDR1 MNHNS, CDR2 SASEGT. V was pared by 1 base and J by 0 bases, with 10 bases between. The CDR3 here is CASSEVAGGSGNTIYF. As DNA, the CDR3 is TGTGCCAGCAGTGAAGTTGCCGGGGGCTCTGGAAACACCATATATTTT.

The chain uses TRBV10-1 and TRBJ2-1; TRBD1 matches at 8 bases. CDR3 size: 17 residues. Germline values: CDR1 WNHNN, CDR2 SYGVQD (reference sequence). Unmatched junction bases numbered 6, after V lost 0 bases and J lost 2 bases. DNA for the CDR3: TGCGCCAGCAGTGAGTCGATGGGGACAGGAGCCTACAATGAGCAGTTCTTC. It codes for CASSESMGTGAYNEQFF.